The 4 T cell receptor beta chains given below trace back to one sample, sequenced in a study of human T cells and chemical hapten exposure. A single record per CDR3 protein comes from TCRdb applying MiXCR to the RACE reads. The table includes approximately 350,000 distinct CDR3 sequences, under 9% detected once. Time point here: patch test 1, 2 weeks after DPC sensitization. Documented treatment: therapeutic diphenylcyclopropenone sensitization with weekly scalp DPC. The sequenced sample was whole blood, obtained in connection with sensitization to the hapten diphenylcyclopropenone (DPC). These receptors were collected from a woman in her late teens or twenties with alopecia areata. Some clones in this sample may be carry-over from other donors' samples.

The V gene is TRBV18, the J gene TRBJ2-4; D might be TRBD1 or TRBD2, each matching 5 bases. This CDR3 contains 16 residues. Trimming shortened V by 2 bases and J by 2 bases, and 13 bases separated the two germline ends. The germline V gene encodes CDR1 KGHSH and CDR2 LQKENI. For the CDR3, the DNA is TGTGCCAGCTCACCATGGGACGAGGATTCCAAAAACATTCAGTACTTC. Translating gives CASSPWDEDSKNIQYF.

The chain joins TRBV7-3 to TRBJ1-1, with unresolved D. V was clipped by 2 bases and J by 1 base, with 11 bases between them. Germline CDR1 reads SGHTA; CDR2 reads FQGTGA. This CDR3 has 15 residues. The CDR3 bases are TGTGCCAGCAGCTTAGGTTCGACGTCGAACACTGAAGCTTTCTTT. Encoded protein: CASSLGSTSNTEAFF.

This clonotype was observed at least ten times. CDR3 DNA sequence: TGTGCCAGCAGTCTACGGACAGGGGGCAGCGGGACTTACAATGAGCAGTTCTTC. It codes for CASSLRTGGSGTYNEQFF. The chain uses TRBV6-2 or TRBV6-3 and TRBJ2-1, with TRBD1 matching 11 bases. The CDR3 loop spans 18 amino acids. Germline V gene lookup returns CDR1 MNHEY and CDR2 SVGEGT. Trimming took 5 bases from V and 4 from J; bases not matched to a gene: 13.

This clonotype was observed a handful of times. The rearrangement joins TRBV5-6 to TRBJ2-3; a possible D gene is TRBD1 (6 bases). Trimming removed 1 base from V and 3 bases from J, with 12 bases in between. The CDR3 runs 15 residues. Germline V gives CDR1 SGHDT, CDR2 YYEEEE. The CDR3 loop reads CASSLPGQATDTQYF. For the CDR3, the DNA is TGTGCCAGCAGCTTGCCGGGACAAGCGACAGATACGCAGTATTTT.